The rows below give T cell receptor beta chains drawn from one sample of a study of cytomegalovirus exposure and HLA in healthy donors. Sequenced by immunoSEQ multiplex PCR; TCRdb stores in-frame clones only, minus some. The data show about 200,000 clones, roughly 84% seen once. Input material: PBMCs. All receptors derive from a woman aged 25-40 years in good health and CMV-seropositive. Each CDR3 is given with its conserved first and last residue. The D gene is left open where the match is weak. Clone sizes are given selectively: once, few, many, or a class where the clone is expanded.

TGTGCCAGCAGTTACTCGTCAGGGACAGGTGGCTACACCTTC CASSYSSGTGGYTF TRBV6-5 TRBD1 TRBJ1-2 NA
TGTGCCAGCAGTTTAAGGCCTAGCGATTACAATGAGCAGTTCTTC CASSLRPSDYNEQFF TRBV28 NA TRBJ2-1 NA
TGTGCCAGCAGCTTAGACAGGGTGGGAGCTTTCTTT CASSLDRVGAFF TRBV7-2 NA TRBJ1-1 few
TGTGCTAGTGGTCCCGGGACTAGCGGGAGGAATGAGCAGTTCTTC CASGPGTSGRNEQFF TRBV12-5 TRBD2 TRBJ2-1 NA
TGTGCCAGCAGCGGAACCGGGACAGGTCGTCAGCCCCAGCATTTT CASSGTGTGRQPQHF TRBV2 TRBD1 TRBJ1-5 NA
TGTGCCAGCAGTCCCGCCCATATAAAGGACTTCGGCTACACCTTC CASSPAHIKDFGYTF TRBV6-5 NA TRBJ1-2 NA
TGTGCCAGCAGCCAATTCACGGGACAGGGGTTGGACGAGCAGTACTTC CASSQFTGQGLDEQYF TRBV13 TRBD1 TRBJ2-7 NA
TGTGCCAGCAGTCTACAAGGACTAGCGGGAGACGAGCAGTACTTC CASSLQGLAGDEQYF TRBV28 TRBD2 TRBJ2-7 few
TGTGCCAGCAGCTTAGTTGCGGGTGACGGGGAAACCTACGAGCAGTACTTC CASSLVAGDGETYEQYF TRBV7-9 NA TRBJ2-7 NA
TGCGCCAGCAGCGCCGGACAGGGCTCCAATGAGCAGTTCTTC CASSAGQGSNEQFF TRBV5-1 TRBD1 TRBJ2-1 few
TGTGCCAGCAGTGGGGGCGTAGGAAACACCATATATTTT CASSGGVGNTIYF TRBV28 NA TRBJ1-3 NA
TGTGCCAGCAGTGAAGCAGGCCTAGCGGGCGACCAGTACTTC CASSEAGLAGDQYF TRBV6-1 TRBD2 TRBJ2-5 NA
TGTGCCAGCAGTGACTCCCCTGGCGGGAGCCCCTACAATGAGCAGTTCTTC CASSDSPGGSPYNEQFF TRBV6-4 TRBD2 TRBJ2-1 once
TGTGCCAGCGGGGACAGGGATTACGAGCAGTACTTC CASGDRDYEQYF TRBV27 TRBD1 TRBJ2-7 NA
TGTGCCAGCAGTTTATTCTCTAGCGGGGTCACCGGGGAGCTGTTTTTT CASSLFSSGVTGELFF TRBV27 TRBD2 TRBJ2-2 NA
TGCGCCAGCAGATCGGGACAGGGGGCCGGAGAGCAGTACTTC CASRSGQGAGEQYF TRBV5-1 TRBD1 TRBJ2-7 once
TGTGCCAGCAGTGGGCCGATCCGGGATTTTCAGCCCCAGCATTTT CASSGPIRDFQPQHF TRBV2 NA TRBJ1-5 NA
TGTGCCAGTAGTGATGCGACGGGGGGCTACACCTTC CASSDATGGYTF TRBV19 NA TRBJ1-2 few
TGTGCCAGCAATCCCGCGGGGGAAAGCTACGAGCAGTACTTC CASNPAGESYEQYF TRBV6-1 TRBD2 TRBJ2-7 NA
TGTGCCTGGAGTAGAGGACAGCTCGTTCGCTCTGGGGCCAACGTCCTGACTTTC CAWSRGQLVRSGANVLTF TRBV30 NA TRBJ2-6 NA
TGTGCCAGCAGCGATAGCGGGAGCGCCTACAATGAGCAGTTCTTC CASSDSGSAYNEQFF TRBV9 TRBD2 TRBJ2-1 NA
TGTGCCAGCCAAAGGGGGGGAAGGGCTTCATCCTACGAGCAGTACTTC CASQRGGRASSYEQYF TRBV6-6 NA TRBJ2-7 NA
TGTGCCAGCAGCCCGTACATCTTTAACTATGGCTACACCTTC CASSPYIFNYGYTF TRBV27 NA TRBJ1-2 NA
TGTGCCAGCAGTGTACATACAGGGGCCAGCTATGGCTACACCTTC CASSVHTGASYGYTF TRBV28 TRBD1 TRBJ1-2 NA
TGTGCCAGCGCGTCCCAGGTCGAAACCCAGTACTTC CASASQVETQYF TRBV6-6 NA TRBJ2-5 NA
TGTGCCAGCAGTTACGGACAGAATGAGCAGTTCTTC CASSYGQNEQFF TRBV6-6 NA TRBJ2-1 NA
TGTGCCAGCAGTGAGAACAGGGTCCCCTACGAGCAGTACTTC CASSENRVPYEQYF TRBV25-1 NA TRBJ2-7 NA
TGTGCCAGCAGTTACTCCCATCGGGTAGAGACCCAGTACTTC CASSYSHRVETQYF TRBV6-5 NA TRBJ2-5 NA
TGTGCCAGCAGTCCCCCGGGAGGGGCGAAAACTGAAGCTTTCTTT CASSPPGGAKTEAFF TRBV6-5 NA TRBJ1-1 NA
TGTGCCAGCAGTCAAACCCCAACAGGCAACTATGGCTACACCTTC CASSQTPTGNYGYTF TRBV6-5 NA TRBJ1-2 NA
TGTGCCTGGAGTCAGGGTGCAGCCTATCAGCCCCAGCATTTT CAWSQGAAYQPQHF TRBV30 NA TRBJ1-5 NA
TGTGCCAGCAGTTTCTCTTTCACAGATACGCAGTATTTT CASSFSFTDTQYF TRBV28 NA TRBJ2-3 NA